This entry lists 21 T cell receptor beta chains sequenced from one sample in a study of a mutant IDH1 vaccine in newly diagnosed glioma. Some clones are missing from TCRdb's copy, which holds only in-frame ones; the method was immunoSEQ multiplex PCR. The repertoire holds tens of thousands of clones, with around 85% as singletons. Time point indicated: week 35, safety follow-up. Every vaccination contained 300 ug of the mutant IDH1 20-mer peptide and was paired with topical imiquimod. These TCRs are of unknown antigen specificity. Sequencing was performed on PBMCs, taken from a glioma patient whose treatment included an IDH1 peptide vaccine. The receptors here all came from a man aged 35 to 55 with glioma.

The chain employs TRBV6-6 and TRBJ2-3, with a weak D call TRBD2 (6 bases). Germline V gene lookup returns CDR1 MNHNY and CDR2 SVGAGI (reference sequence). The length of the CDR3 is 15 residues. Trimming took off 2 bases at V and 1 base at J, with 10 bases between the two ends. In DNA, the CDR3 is TGTGCCAGCAGTTACGGGGGGAGAGGCACAGATACGCAGTATTTT. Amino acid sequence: CASSYGGRGTDTQYF.

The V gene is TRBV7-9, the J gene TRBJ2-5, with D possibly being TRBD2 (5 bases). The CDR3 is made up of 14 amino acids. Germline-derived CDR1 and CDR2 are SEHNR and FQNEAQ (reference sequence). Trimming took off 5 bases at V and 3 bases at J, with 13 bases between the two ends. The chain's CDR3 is CASSLGRDKETQYF. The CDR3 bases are TGTGCCAGCAGCCTCGGTCGGGATAAAGAGACCCAGTACTTC.

CDR3 in amino acids: CARQSASGRVSEQYF. Here the CDR3 DNA reads TGTGCACGCCAGAGTGCGAGCGGGAGAGTTAGCGAGCAGTACTTC. The chain carries TRBV2 and TRBJ2-7, with 8 bases that match TRBD2. This CDR3 is 15 amino acids long. From germline, CDR1 is SNHLY and CDR2 FYNNEI.

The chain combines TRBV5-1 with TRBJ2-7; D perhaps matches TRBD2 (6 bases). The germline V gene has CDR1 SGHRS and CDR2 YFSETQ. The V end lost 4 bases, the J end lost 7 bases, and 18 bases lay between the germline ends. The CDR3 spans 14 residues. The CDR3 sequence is CASSGQGSGLEQYF. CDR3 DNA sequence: TGCGCCAGCAGCGGACAAGGGAGCGGGTTAGAGCAGTACTTC.

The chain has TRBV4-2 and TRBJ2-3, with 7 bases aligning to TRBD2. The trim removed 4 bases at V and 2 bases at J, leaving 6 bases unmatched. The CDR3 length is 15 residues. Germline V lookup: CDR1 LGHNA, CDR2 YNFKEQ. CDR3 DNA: TGTGCCAGCAGCCTGCTAGCGGACAACACAGATACGCAGTATTTT. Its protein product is CASSLLADNTDTQYF.

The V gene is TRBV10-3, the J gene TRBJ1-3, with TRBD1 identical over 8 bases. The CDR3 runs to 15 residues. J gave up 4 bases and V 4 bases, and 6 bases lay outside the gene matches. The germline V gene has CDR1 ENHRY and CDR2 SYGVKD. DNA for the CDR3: TGTGCCATCAGTGGCCAGGGGGCCTCAGGAAACACCATATATTTT. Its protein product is CAISGQGASGNTIYF.

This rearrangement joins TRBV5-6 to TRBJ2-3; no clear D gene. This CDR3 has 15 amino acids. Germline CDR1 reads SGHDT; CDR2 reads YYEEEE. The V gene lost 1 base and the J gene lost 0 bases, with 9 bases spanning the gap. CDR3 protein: CASSLTVSSTDTQYF. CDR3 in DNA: TGTGCCAGCAGCTTGACAGTTTCTAGCACAGATACGCAGTATTTT.

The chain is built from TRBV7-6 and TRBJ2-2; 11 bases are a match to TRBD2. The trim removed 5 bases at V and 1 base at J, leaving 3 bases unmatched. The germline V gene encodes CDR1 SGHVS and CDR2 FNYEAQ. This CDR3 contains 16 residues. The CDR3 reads CASSPLAGGNTGELFF. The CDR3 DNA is TGTGCCAGCAGCCCTCTAGCGGGGGGGAACACCGGGGAGCTGTTTTTT.

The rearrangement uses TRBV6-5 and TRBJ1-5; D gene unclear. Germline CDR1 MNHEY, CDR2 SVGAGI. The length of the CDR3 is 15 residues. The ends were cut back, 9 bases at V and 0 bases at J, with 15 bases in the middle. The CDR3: CASGLDGDSNQPQHF. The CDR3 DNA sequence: TGTGCCAGTGGGCTTGACGGAGATAGCAATCAGCCCCAGCATTTT.

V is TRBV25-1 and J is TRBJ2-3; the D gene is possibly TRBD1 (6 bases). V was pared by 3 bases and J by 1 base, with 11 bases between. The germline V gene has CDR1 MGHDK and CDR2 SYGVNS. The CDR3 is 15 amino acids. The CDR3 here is CASSDGQIRTDTQYF. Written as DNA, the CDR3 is TGTGCCAGCAGTGATGGACAGATCCGCACAGATACGCAGTATTTT.

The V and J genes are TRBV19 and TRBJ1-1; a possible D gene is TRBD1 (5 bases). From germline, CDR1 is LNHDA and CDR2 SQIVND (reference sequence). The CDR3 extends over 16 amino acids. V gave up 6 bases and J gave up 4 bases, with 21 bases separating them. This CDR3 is CASRRGTADRVTEAFF. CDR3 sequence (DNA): TGTGCCAGTAGAAGAGGGACCGCTGATAGGGTCACTGAAGCTTTCTTT.

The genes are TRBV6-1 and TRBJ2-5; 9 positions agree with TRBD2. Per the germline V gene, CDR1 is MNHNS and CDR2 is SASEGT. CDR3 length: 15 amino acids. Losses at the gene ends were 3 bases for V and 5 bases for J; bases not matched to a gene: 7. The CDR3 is CASSDLAGERETQYF. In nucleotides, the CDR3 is TGTGCCAGCAGTGATTTAGCGGGAGAGAGGGAGACCCAGTACTTC.

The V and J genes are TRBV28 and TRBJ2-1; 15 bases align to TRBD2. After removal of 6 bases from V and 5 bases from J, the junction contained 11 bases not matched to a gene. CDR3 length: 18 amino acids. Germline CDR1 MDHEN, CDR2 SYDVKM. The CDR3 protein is CASSLGLAGGLINNEQFF. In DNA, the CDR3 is TGTGCCAGCAGCTTGGGACTAGCGGGAGGCCTCATTAACAATGAGCAGTTCTTC.

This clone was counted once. Here the CDR3 DNA reads TGCGCCAGCAGTCCCACTTGGGGAGGGACCGGGGAGCTGTTTTTT. Its protein is CASSPTWGGTGELFF. This sequence joins TRBV5-1 and TRBJ2-2, with TRBD2 matching 7 bases. There are 15 residues in the CDR3. The germline gives CDR1 SGHRS, CDR2 YFSETQ. After removal of 5 bases from V and 5 bases from J, the junction contained 9 bases not matched to a gene.

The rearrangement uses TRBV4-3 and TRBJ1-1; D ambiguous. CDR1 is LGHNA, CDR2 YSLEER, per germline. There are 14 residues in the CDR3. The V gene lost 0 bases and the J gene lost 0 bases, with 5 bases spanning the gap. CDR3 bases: TGCGCCAGCAGCCAAGAATTCTTGAACACTGAAGCTTTCTTT. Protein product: CASSQEFLNTEAFF.

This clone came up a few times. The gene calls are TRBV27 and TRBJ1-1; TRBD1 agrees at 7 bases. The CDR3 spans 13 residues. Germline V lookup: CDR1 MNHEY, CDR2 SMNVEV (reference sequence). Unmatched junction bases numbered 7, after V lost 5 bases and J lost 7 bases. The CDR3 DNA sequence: TGTGCCAGCAGTCCAGGGGGGGCCCTTGAAGCTTTCTTT. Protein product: CASSPGGALEAFF.

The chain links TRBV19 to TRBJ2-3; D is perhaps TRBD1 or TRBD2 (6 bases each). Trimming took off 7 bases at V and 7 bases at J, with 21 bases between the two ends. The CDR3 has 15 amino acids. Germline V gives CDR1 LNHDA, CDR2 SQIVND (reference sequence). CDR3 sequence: CASTIGGPTDNTQYF. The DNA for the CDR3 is TGTGCCAGTACCATTGGGGGGCCCACTGACAATACGCAGTATTTT.

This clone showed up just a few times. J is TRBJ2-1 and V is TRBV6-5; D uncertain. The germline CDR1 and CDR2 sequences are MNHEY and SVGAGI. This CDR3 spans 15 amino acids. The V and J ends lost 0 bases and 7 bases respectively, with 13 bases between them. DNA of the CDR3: TGTGCCAGCAGTTACTCGAAAAACTACCGGAATGAGCAGTTCTTC. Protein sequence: CASSYSKNYRNEQFF.

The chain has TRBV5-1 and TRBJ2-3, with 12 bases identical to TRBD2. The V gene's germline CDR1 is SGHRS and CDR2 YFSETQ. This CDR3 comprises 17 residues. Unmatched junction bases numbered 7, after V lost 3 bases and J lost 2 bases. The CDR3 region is CASSSIGTSGFTDTQYF. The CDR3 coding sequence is TGCGCCAGCAGCTCCATTGGGACTAGCGGGTTCACAGATACGCAGTATTTT.

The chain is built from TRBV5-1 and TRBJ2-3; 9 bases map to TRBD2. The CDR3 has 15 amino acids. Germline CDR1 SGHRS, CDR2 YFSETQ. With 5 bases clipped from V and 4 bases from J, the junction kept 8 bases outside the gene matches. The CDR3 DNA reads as TGCGCCAGCAGTTCTAGCGGGACGGGCGCAGATACGCAGTATTTT. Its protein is CASSSSGTGADTQYF.

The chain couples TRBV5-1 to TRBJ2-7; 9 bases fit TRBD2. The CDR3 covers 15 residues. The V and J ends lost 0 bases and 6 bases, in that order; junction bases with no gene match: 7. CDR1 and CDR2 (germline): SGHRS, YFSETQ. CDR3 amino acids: CASSLEAVAGVEQYF. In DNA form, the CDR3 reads TGCGCCAGCAGCTTGGAAGCGGTAGCGGGAGTCGAGCAGTACTTC.